These T cell receptor beta chains were read from a single sample in a study of T cells in Graves' hyperthyroidism and ophthalmopathy. TCRdb redid the calling of the multiplex PCR reads with MiXCR, one entry per CDR3 protein. The table lists 600,000 to 800,000 distinct CDR3 sequences, roughly 32% of them singletons. Source material: blood. The receptors come from a woman in her thirties or forties with Graves' hyperthyroidism. CDR3s leave out the opening cysteine and the closing phenylalanine or tryptophan. A D gene is named only where the DNA matches it firmly.

d_call v_call cdr3_aa
NA TRBV6-2/TRBV6-3 ASCLVIAGELF
TRBD2 TRBV10-3 AINPSGEEYTDTQY
NA TRBV19 ASRSRDTLPNTEAF
NA TRBV7-6 ASRYWGETQY
NA TRBV7-2 ASSQGSWGNQPQH
TRBD2 TRBV20-1 SASGGGAYEQY
TRBD2 TRBV12-3/TRBV12-4 ASTPRGGDGANVLT
NA TRBV6-5 ASRGGEGNQPQH
NA TRBV10-3 ASLDSYEQY
NA TRBV4-3 ASSQDPLPAHQPQH
TRBD1 TRBV10-3 AISGDRGNSPLH
NA TRBV28 ASSRTVWEQY
NA TRBV27 ASSLSDPRDEAL
TRBD1 TRBV12-3/TRBV12-4 ASSLISGAGQGMVNYGYT
TRBD1 TRBV25-1 ASSRGPGTGNTIY
NA TRBV7-2 ASSLGTRDHGYT
TRBD2 TRBV20-1 SAGGFTYEQY
NA TRBV6-5 ASSLTFLRGYT
NA TRBV6-5 ASSRGRWQETQY
TRBD1 TRBV2 ASSETSQGAYEQY
NA TRBV27 ASSSEIGTEAF
NA TRBV7-2 ASSLSQGPQAF
NA TRBV9 ASSAGGSYNSPLH
NA TRBV4-1 ASSQLGGSGSQEAQY
NA TRBV5-1 ASSLWGASTGELF
NA TRBV4-1 ASSQDSSVANTEAF
NA TRBV7-2 ASSFFPGGSYEQY
NA TRBV19 ASSGTTGNQPQH
TRBD1 TRBV6-5 ASGQGTGELF
TRBD1 TRBV5-5 ASSPWTGADSPLH
NA TRBV7-3 ASSLTDLNEQF
NA TRBV2 ASSEAQTGEKLF
NA TRBV24-1 ATSDTGLQPQH
NA TRBV15 ATSNHWGGPNSPLH
TRBD1 TRBV29-1 SVRTGGYT
NA TRBV29-1 SAVSARLLDTQY
NA TRBV6-1 ASSENWGPDYEQY
NA TRBV10-3 AISERETENTEAF
NA TRBV28 ASSFSYKYGYT